The T cell receptor beta chain described here comes from a study of T cell responses to AZD1222 COVID-19 vaccine. Broader study findings: Repertoire collection took place solely once the T cell response had peaked. The span of vaccine-associated CD4 TCRs extended across spike, with dominance at 160-218 and 743-854. Clonal diversity was possibly underestimated, and the donors were mostly white British, with more females. Increases in Spike-specific TCR breadth and depth were seen after two AZD1222 doses.

Data came from immunoSEQ multiplex PCR; TCRdb stores just in-frame clones and leaves some out. The data contain 170,000 or so clones, about nine tenths of them seen just once; the ten biggest clones take up more than 1.3%. This clone was picked up one time. Antigen: not known. The CDR3 is 13 amino acids. Germline CDR1 reads SEHNR; CDR2 reads FQNEAQ (reference sequence). V lost 1 base and J lost 6, with 9 bases in between. The V gene is TRBV7-9, the J gene TRBJ1-1; TRBD1 is a possible D gene (5 bases). The sequence was collected from an adult in good health. The sequences come from peripheral blood, collected on day 0 of AZD1222 vaccination. CDR3 amino acids: CASSLVGGSEAFF. In DNA form, the CDR3 reads TGTGCCAGCAGCTTAGTCGGGGGGTCTGAAGCTTTCTTT.